The sequence of this T cell receptor (beta chain) was determined in a study of shared T cell receptors in the human thymus (dated by TCRdb to the early 2020s). In the study overall: The study examined how self-reactive, shared T-cell receptor alpha chains are generated in the human thymus.

The library was produced with the immunoSEQ multiplex PCR assay. The table was pulled from immuneACCESS by TCRdb, which kept in-frame rearrangements only. Such tables lose some clones; where checked, under half of the loss comes from unresolved V genes, and the rest has no known cause. The sample contains hundreds of thousands of clones, over 75% of them found a single time. The top ten hold 0.0094% of the sample. The germline ends are 15 bases apart after V is trimmed by 6 bases and J by 4 bases. Sequences MNHEY (CDR1) and SMNVEV (CDR2) are obtained from the germline V gene (reference sequence). The CDR3 numbers 14 residues from cysteine through phenylalanine. The sequence is cut down to CDR3 DNA, 42 bases in frame from base 1. Note on this clone: This receptor's antigen is unknown. No much larger clonotype is one base removed from it; base qualities were not supplied.

This same sample was also taken into another study, of human thymus T cells. From that second study: In Finland, the donors were immunologically healthy infants who were having open corrective cardiac surgery for congenital heart defects. Thymus tissue was collected as surgical resects that were removed during corrective cardiac surgery. Biased V and J gene segment usage appeared to be present in both thymic and peripheral blood repertoires. The related research found that thymic TCR repertoires overlapped highly between unrelated individuals. The study described the TCR alpha and beta repertoires in under 10 infant thymus samples and a few matching peripheral blood samples. Donor ages ranged from 7 to 244 days, and the cohort comprised 5 to 7 male and a couple of female infants. Thymocytes were released mechanically from tissue and stored at -70 °C as pellets of about 9.5-32 million cells. A QIAsymphony instrument was used to extract genomic DNA from the frozen cell pellets. TCRB and TCRAD loci were amplified from a standardized quantity of quality-controlled genomic DNA using the immunoSEQ multiplex PCR assay. The amplicons spanned the V(D)J region and were long enough to cover the CDR3 and allow V and J genes to be identified. Amplicon sequencing was performed on an Illumina platform through the commercial immunoSEQ service. Corrections for primer bias and sequencing errors followed previously described methods, while TCRAD and TCRB definitions were based on the IMGT database. The repertoires were analysed using immunoSEQ Analyzer 3.0 and VDJTools for basic statistics, V/J segment usage, diversity estimates, rarefaction and pairwise overlap. To estimate diversity, the Chao1, ChaoE, Efron-Thisted, Shannon and inverse Simpson indices were applied, and diversity was also estimated on datasets down-sampled to the smallest sample. Repertoire overlap was determined by strict matching of CDR3 nucleotide sequence, V gene and J gene, and Jaccard-based multidimensional scaling clustering was applied. On average, approximately 800,000 unique TCRB clonotypes were obtained from thymus samples, compared with about 86,000 from blood samples.

The chain is assembled from TRBV27 and TRBJ1-2; the D region possibly corresponds to TRBD1 (6 bases align). Sequenced sample: thymocytes. This receptor was identified in a boy less than two years old with a congenital heart defect. Donor details come from another sample of the same person, matched by shared clones. Read as DNA, the sequence is TGTGCCAGCAGCCCCAACGACAGGAGCTATGGCTACACCTTC. This translates into CASSPNDRSYGYTF.